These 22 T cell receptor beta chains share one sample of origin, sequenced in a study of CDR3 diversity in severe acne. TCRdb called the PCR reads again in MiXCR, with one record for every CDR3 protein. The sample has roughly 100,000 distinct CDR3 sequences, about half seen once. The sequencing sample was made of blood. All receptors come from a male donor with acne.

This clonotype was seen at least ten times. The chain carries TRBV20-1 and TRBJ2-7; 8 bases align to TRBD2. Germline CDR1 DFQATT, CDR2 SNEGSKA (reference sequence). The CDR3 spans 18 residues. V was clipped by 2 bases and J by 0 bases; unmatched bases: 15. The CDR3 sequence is CSARRLNRGRFSSYEQYF. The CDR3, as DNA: TGCAGTGCTAGACGCCTTAATCGCGGGAGGTTTAGCTCCTACGAGCAGTACTTC.

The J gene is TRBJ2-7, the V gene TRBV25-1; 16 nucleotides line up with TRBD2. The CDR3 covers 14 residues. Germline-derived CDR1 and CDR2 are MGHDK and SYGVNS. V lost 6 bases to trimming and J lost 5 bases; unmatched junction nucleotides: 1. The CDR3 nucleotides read TGTGCCAGCAGCGGGACTAGCGGGAGGGACGAGCAGTACTTC. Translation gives CASSGTSGRDEQYF.

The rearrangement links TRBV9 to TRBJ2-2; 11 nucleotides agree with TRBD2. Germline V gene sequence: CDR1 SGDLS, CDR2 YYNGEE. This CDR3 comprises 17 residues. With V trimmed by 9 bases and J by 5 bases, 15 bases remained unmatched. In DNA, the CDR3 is TGTGCCACCGGGACTAGCGGCCCCCAAGGGCAGACCGGGGAGCTGTTTTTT. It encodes CATGTSGPQGQTGELFF.

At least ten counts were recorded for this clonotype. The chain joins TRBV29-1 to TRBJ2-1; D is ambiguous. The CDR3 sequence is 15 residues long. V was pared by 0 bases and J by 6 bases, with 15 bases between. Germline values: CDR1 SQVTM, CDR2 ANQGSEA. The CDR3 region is CSVEDKPGERNEQFF. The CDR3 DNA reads TGCAGCGTTGAAGATAAGCCAGGTGAACGCAATGAGCAGTTCTTC.

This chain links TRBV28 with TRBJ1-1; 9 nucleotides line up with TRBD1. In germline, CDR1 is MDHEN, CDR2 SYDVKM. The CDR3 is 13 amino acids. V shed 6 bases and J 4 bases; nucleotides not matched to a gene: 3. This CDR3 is CASSGTGITEAFF. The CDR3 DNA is TGTGCCAGCAGCGGGACAGGGATCACTGAAGCTTTCTTT.

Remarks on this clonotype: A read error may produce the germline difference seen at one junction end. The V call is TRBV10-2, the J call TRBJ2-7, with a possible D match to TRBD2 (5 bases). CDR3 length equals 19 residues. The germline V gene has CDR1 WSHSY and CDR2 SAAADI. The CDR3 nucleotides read TGTGCCAGCAGTTTATCCTCCCTCGGGCTAGCCCCGACCACTTACGAGCAGTACTTC. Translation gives CASSLSSLGLAPTTYEQYF.

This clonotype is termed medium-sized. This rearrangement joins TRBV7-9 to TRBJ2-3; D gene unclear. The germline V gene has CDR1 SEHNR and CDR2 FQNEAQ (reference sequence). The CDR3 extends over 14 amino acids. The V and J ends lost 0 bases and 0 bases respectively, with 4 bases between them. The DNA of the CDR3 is TGTGCCAGCAGCTTAGCACAGAGCACAGATACGCAGTATTTT. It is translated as CASSLAQSTDTQYF.

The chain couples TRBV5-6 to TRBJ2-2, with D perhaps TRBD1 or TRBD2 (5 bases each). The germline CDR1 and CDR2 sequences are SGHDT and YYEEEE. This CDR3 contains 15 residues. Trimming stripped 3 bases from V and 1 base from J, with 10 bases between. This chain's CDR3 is CASSSGRRNTGELFF. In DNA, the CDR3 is TGTGCCAGCAGCTCGGGACGAAGGAACACCGGGGAGCTGTTTTTT. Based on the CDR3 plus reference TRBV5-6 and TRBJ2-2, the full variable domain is DAGVTQSPTHLIKTRGQQVTLRCSPKSGHDTVSWYQQALGQGPQFIFQYYEEEERQRGNFPDRFSGHQFPNYSSELNVNALLLGDSALYLCASSSGRRNTGELFFGEGSRLTVL.

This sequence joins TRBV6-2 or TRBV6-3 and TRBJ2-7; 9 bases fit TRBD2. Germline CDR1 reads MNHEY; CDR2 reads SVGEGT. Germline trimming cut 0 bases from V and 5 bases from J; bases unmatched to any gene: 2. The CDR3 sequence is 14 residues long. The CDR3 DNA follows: TGTGCCAGCAGTTACTCGCTAGCGGGAAACGAGCAGTACTTC. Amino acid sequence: CASSYSLAGNEQYF.

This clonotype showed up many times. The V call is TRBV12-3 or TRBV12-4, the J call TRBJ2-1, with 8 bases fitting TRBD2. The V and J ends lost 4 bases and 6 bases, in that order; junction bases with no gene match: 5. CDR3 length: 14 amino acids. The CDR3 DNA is TGTGCCAGCAGTTATAGCGGGACCTTCAATGAGCAGTTCTTC. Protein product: CASSYSGTFNEQFF.

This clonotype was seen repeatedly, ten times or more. This chain's CDR3 is CASSGNLEKLFF. CDR3 DNA: TGTGCCAGCAGTGGGAATCTGGAAAAACTGTTTTTT. The rearrangement uses TRBV2 and TRBJ1-4; D is unclear. Germline V lookup: CDR1 SNHLY, CDR2 FYNNEI. Trimming pared 4 bases from V and 8 bases from J, leaving 8 bases between. This CDR3 comprises 12 residues.

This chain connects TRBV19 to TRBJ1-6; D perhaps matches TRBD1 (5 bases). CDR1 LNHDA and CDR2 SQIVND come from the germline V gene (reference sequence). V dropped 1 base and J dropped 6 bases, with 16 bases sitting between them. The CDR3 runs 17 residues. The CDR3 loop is CASSIGQGRVGNSPLHF. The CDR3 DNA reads TGTGCCAGTAGTATAGGCCAGGGTAGGGTGGGTAATTCACCCCTCCACTTT.

Here the CDR3 DNA reads TGTGCCAGCAGCTTTAGCCGGGGAGCAGATACGCAGTATTTT. This sequence encodes CASSFSRGADTQYF. The chain carries TRBV7-8 and TRBJ2-3, with a possible D match to TRBD2 (5 bases). The CDR3 loop spans 14 amino acids. Trimming left V 3 bases short and J 4 bases short, with 11 bases between. CDR1 and CDR2 (germline): SGHVS, FQNEAQ. Full variable domain (outside the CDR3, taken from reference TRBV7-8 and TRBJ2-3): GAGVSQSPRYKVAKRGQDVALRCDPISGHVSLFWYQQALGQGPEFLTYFQNEAQLDKSGLPSDRFFAERPEGSVSTLKIQRTQQEDSAVYLCASSFSRGADTQYFGPGTRLTVL.

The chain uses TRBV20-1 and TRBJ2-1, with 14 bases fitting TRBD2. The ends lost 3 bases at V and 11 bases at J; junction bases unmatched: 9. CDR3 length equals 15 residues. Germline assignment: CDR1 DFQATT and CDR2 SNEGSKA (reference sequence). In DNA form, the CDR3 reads TGCAGTGCTAGTCGACTAGCGGGAGGGTCGTGGAAGCAGTTCTTC. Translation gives CSASRLAGGSWKQFF.

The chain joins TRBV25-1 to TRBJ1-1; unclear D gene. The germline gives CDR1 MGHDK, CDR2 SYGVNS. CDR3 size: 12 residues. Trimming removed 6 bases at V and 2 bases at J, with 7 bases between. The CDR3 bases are TGTGCCAGCAGACAGTCAAACACTGAAGCTTTCTTT. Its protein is CASRQSNTEAFF.

The CDR3 DNA follows: TGTGCCAGCAGCTTAGCGGGGACTAGCGGTCAGGCACGCAACGAGCAGTACTTC. Its protein is CASSLAGTSGQARNEQYF. V usage is TRBV7-9 and J usage is TRBJ2-7, with TRBD2 matching over 11 bases. CDR1 and CDR2 (germline): SEHNR, FQNEAQ (reference sequence). This CDR3 is built from 18 residues. Trimming took 0 bases from V and 5 from J; bases not matched to a gene: 12.

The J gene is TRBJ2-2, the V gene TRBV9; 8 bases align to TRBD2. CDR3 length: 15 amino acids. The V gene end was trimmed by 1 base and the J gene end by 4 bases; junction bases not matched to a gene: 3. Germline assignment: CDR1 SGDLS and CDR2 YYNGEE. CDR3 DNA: TGTGCCAGCAGCGTACAGGCGGGAGGCACCGGGGAGCTGTTTTTT. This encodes CASSVQAGGTGELFF.

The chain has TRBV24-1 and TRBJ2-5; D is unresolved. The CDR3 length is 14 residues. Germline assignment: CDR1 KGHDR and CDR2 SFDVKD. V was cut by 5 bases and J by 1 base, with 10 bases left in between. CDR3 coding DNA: TGTGCCACCAGTGTCGGCAGTAGCCAAGAGACCCAGTACTTC. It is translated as CATSVGSSQETQYF.

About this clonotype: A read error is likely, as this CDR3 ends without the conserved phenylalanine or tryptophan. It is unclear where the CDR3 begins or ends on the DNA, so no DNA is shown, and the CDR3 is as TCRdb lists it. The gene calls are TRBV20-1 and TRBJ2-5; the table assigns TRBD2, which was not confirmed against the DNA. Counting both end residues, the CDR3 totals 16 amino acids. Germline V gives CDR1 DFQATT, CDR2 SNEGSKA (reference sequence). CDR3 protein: CSAEGATLGSGYTFGS.

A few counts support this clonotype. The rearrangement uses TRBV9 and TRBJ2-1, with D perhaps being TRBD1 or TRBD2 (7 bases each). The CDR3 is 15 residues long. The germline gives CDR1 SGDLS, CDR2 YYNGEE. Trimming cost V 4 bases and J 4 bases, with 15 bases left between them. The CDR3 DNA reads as TGTGCCAGCAGCTCCCAGGGGGGGGTATACAATGAGCAGTTCTTC. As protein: CASSSQGGVYNEQFF.

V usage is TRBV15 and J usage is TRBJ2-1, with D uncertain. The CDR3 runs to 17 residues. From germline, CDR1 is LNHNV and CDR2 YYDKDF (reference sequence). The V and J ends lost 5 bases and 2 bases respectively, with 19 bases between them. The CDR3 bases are TGTGCCACCAGCCCGCTGACTCCCCGGTCGCCCTACAATGAGCAGTTCTTC. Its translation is CATSPLTPRSPYNEQFF.

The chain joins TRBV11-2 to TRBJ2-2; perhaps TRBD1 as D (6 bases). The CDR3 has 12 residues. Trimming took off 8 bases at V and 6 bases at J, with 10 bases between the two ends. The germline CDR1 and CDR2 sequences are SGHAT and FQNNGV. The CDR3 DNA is TGTGCCAGCCCAGGGGAATCCGGGGAGCTGTTTTTT. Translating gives CASPGESGELFF.